This TCR beta chain was captured by sequencing in a study of CD8+ T cells in alopecia areata. After isolation, RNA underwent reverse transcription to generate cDNA as the sequencing template. TCRdb keeps only in-frame clones here, not all; method: immunoSEQ multiplex PCR. The sample lists about 180,000 clones, 67% occurring once. The sequences come from CD8+ T cells sorted from blood, collected at week 0. This sequence originates from a human donor with alopecia areata.

Written as DNA, the CDR3 is TGTGCCTGGAGCGAATTCCGGGACGGTTCCTACGAGCAGTACTTC. Translating gives CAWSEFRDGSYEQYF. The V and J genes are TRBV30 and TRBJ2-7, with D perhaps TRBD1 or TRBD2 (5 bases each). Trimming left V 3 bases short and J 1 base short, with 16 bases between. The CDR3 loop spans 15 amino acids. Per the germline V gene, CDR1 is GTSNPN and CDR2 is SVGIG (reference sequence).